Below, one T cell receptor beta chain is given with its context. There is no known antigen for this receptor. No base-level quality is on record; no much larger clone is a single base apart. Reading from cysteine to phenylalanine, the CDR3 counts 15 amino acids. Left in the record is the CDR3 DNA by itself, 45 bases read in frame from the first base. Trimming takes 6 bases from V and 1 base from J, and the germline ends sit 15 bases apart. The germline V gene yields MNHEY for CDR1 and SVGAGI for CDR2. These data belong to a study of blood T cell repertoires in COVID-19 (dated by TCRdb to about 2020). General notes on the study: The collaborator samples originated in the United States, Italy and Spain and spanned the acute and convalescent phases of COVID-19. Samples were obtained from the ongoing ImmuneRACE study (first 160 participants) and from about 1,300 subjects provided by 6 global collaborators. Where HLA class I and class II types were available, the types were taken from metadata supplied by the sample provider, not from assay-based typing. The material from the prospective study consisted of cDNA or gDNA derived from T cells, B-cell-depleted T cells, or PBMCs. The repertoires were released in a freely available public database meant as a resource for research on the immune response to SARS-CoV-2. Deeply sampled blood TCRbeta repertoires from subjects exposed to, actively infected with, or recovered from COVID-19 were included in the dataset. Sample metadata almost always included a de-identified subject ID, COVID-19 status, age in years and sex.

Collaborating institutions collected whole blood in K2EDTA tubes following their own protocols. Collaborator samples were shipped for TCRbeta analysis as frozen whole blood, isolated PBMCs, or DNA extracted from either sample type. The paper's findings and limits, for the study overall: How much clinical and demographic metadata was included differed by source and by participant, and the metadata was provided uncurated.

TCRbeta CDR3 regions were amplified from genomic DNA by means of the immunoSEQ Assay, a bias-controlled multiplex PCR. The published analysis was carried out like this. Nucleated cell counts per sample were estimated from amplification of reference gene primers within the assay. Sequence reads were collapsed and filtered to measure the absolute abundance of every unique TCRbeta CDR3 rearrangement. For each sample, productive Simpson clonality was calculated as the square root of Simpson's diversity index over productive rearrangements. As stored in TCRdb, this immuneACCESS dataset retains in-frame rearrangements with V and J assigned. A fraction of the clones does not appear; measured against another copy, unresolved V genes explain less than half of the discrepancy, and the remainder lacks a known reason. The D gene and trimming were derived from the DNA, and the V and J assignments and clone size from that table. Within this sample are roughly 200,000 clones, with over 70% of them counted one time only. The ten largest clones capture approximately 7.2% of the sample.

The clonotype originates from a woman aged 80 or over with acute or convalescent COVID-19. This receptor chain uses TRBV6-5 and TRBJ1-2; D gene: possibly TRBD1, on 6 matching bases. The sequencing sample was made of peripheral blood. The CDR3 region: CASRDLGQSNYGYTF. The DNA sequence reads TGTGCCAGCAGGGACCTAGGACAGAGTAACTATGGCTACACCTTC.